The 12 T cell receptor beta chains listed next were all sequenced from one sample in a study of human T cells and chemical hapten exposure. TCRdb itself ran the RACE reads through MiXCR, one entry per CDR3 protein. Found here are about 300,000 distinct CDR3 sequences, over 5% of them singletons; the top ten hold about 8.2%. This sample's time point: pre-sensitization, week 0. Treatment defined: therapeutic diphenylcyclopropenone sensitization with weekly scalp DPC. The sample consisted of whole blood, taken in connection with sensitization to the hapten diphenylcyclopropenone (DPC). The receptors were sampled from a woman in her late teens or twenties with alopecia areata. Some clones in this sample may be carry-over from other donors' samples.

The genes are TRBV5-4 and TRBJ1-1; TRBD1 matches at 9 bases. J lost 10 bases, V lost 3 bases, and 10 bases had no gene match. The germline gives CDR1 SGHNT, CDR2 YYREEE (reference sequence). This CDR3 has 14 amino acids. CDR3 sequence (DNA): TGTGCCAGCAGCTCACCGGGACAGGGACGTGGAGCTTTCTTT. Its translation is CASSSPGQGRGAFF.

Remarks on this clonotype: It may be a read error: a sequence one base away is much more abundant. V usage is TRBV7-8 and J usage is TRBJ2-1; D not certain. The CDR3 runs to 14 residues. V was shortened by 10 bases and J by 0 bases, with 13 bases between the two germline ends. Germline V gene sequence: CDR1 SGHVS, CDR2 FQNEAQ. The CDR3 sequence: CANNFLDSYNEQFF. The CDR3 DNA reads as TGTGCCAACAATTTTTTGGACTCCTACAATGAGCAGTTCTTC.

The chain recombines TRBV6-2 or TRBV6-3 with TRBJ1-5; no reliable D call. This CDR3 has 15 amino acids. Trimming removed 6 bases at V and 4 bases at J, with 16 bases between. Germline CDR1 and CDR2: MNHEY and SVGEGT. The CDR3 here is CASSSYEVGNQPQHF. The CDR3 nucleotides read TGTGCCAGCAGCTCCTATGAGGTGGGGAATCAGCCCCAGCATTTT.

This rearrangement joins TRBV20-1 to TRBJ1-5; TRBD1 might be the D (5 bases). The V end lost 5 bases, the J end lost 2 bases, and 16 bases lay between the germline ends. The CDR3 is 15 amino acids. Germline CDR1 DFQATT, CDR2 SNEGSKA (reference sequence). As DNA, the CDR3 is TGCAGTGCTTCAATGGGGGGAAGTGGCAATCAGCCCCAGCATTTT. Protein: CSASMGGSGNQPQHF.

This sequence joins TRBV6-5 and TRBJ2-7, with D possibly matching TRBD2 (6 bases). From germline, CDR1 is MNHEY and CDR2 SVGAGI. The CDR3 is made up of 14 amino acids. Trimming pared 5 bases from V and 2 bases from J, leaving 13 bases between. CDR3 sequence: CASSPSWGAYEQYF. The DNA of the CDR3 is TGTGCCAGCAGTCCATCTTGGGGGGCCTACGAGCAGTACTTC.

Regarding this clonotype: Since a much larger clone is just one base distant, this may be a read error. The rearrangement uses TRBV5-6 and TRBJ2-7; no clear D gene. Germline CDR1 reads SGHDT; CDR2 reads YYEEEE. This CDR3 comprises 15 residues. The germline V and J ends were trimmed by 0 bases and 7 bases, with 17 bases remaining between them. The CDR3 sequence is CASSLEGSNPREQYF. The DNA for the CDR3 is TGTGCCAGCAGCTTGGAAGGGTCAAATCCGAGGGAGCAGTACTTC.

This clonotype was detected many times. This rearrangement joins TRBV2 to TRBJ1-1; TRBD1 matches at 8 bases. Unmatched junction bases numbered 4, after V lost 2 bases and J lost 5 bases. The germline gives CDR1 SNHLY, CDR2 FYNNEI. This CDR3 region has 14 residues. The CDR3 coding sequence is TGTGCCAGCAGTGAACTCCAGGGGGCAACTGAAGCTTTCTTT. Translation gives CASSELQGATEAFF. The whole variable domain, remainder taken from reference TRBV2 and TRBJ1-1, is EPEVTQTPSHQVTQMGQEVILRCVPISNHLYFYWYRQILGQKVEFLVSFYNNEISEKSEIFDDQFSVERPDGSNFTLKIRSTKLEDSAMYFCASSELQGATEAFFGQGTRLTVV.

This clonotype occurred many times. The CDR3, as DNA: TGTGCCAGCAGCCTGAGCAGGGAGAATTCACCCCTCCACTTT. This sequence encodes CASSLSRENSPLHF. The rearrangement uses TRBV14 and TRBJ1-6, with D tentatively TRBD1 (5 bases). The CDR3 contains 14 residues. V was cut by 4 bases and J by 7 bases, with 11 bases left in between. Per germline, CDR1 SGHDN and CDR2 FVKESK.

This clonotype was seen many times. The rearrangement uses TRBV29-1 and TRBJ2-1; no reliable D call. V lost 4 bases and J lost 2, with 6 bases in between. CDR3 length: 12 amino acids. Looked up from germline, CDR1 is SQVTM and CDR2 is ANQGSEA. The CDR3 region has the DNA TGCAGCGTTGTCCACACCTACAATGAGCAGTTCTTC. Protein product: CSVVHTYNEQFF.

In this sample, this clonotype turned up a few times. The rearrangement joins TRBV7-2 to TRBJ2-3, with D perhaps TRBD1 or TRBD2 (6 bases each). Per the germline V gene, CDR1 is SGHTA and CDR2 is FQGNSA. CDR3 length: 17 residues. V was clipped by 5 bases and J by 9 bases, with 27 bases between them. The CDR3 spells CASSTGGQGSSSFTQYF. CDR3 nucleotides: TGTGCCAGCAGCACCGGAGGGCAGGGGTCCTCCAGTTTCACGCAGTATTTT. Looking up the rest from reference TRBV7-2 and TRBJ2-3 gives the full variable domain: GAGVSQSPSNKVTEKGKDVELRCDPISGHTALYWYRQSLGQGLEFLIYFQGNSAPDKSGLPSDRFSAERTGGSVSTLTIQRTQQEDSAVYLCASSTGGQGSSSFTQYFGPGTRLTVL.

This clonotype showed up many times. The chain carries TRBV27 and TRBJ2-3; 9 nucleotides line up with TRBD1. The CDR3 length is 14 residues. CDR1 is MNHEY and CDR2 is SMNVEV in the germline V gene (reference sequence). V gave up 6 bases and J gave up 2 bases; unmatched junction bases: 3. As DNA, the CDR3 is TGTGCCAGCAGCCGGGACAGGGTCACAGATACGCAGTATTTT. It codes for CASSRDRVTDTQYF.

The V and J genes are TRBV21-1 and TRBJ1-2. TRBV21-1 is shown as a pseudogene. The CDR3 is 11 residues long. The DNA for the CDR3 is TGTGCCAGCCAAGGAAAGGGCGGCTACACCTTC. It translates to CASQGKGGYTF.